A selection of T cell receptor beta chains follows, all from one sample in a study of T cell responses to AZD1222 COVID-19 vaccine. Clones were sequenced by immunoSEQ multiplex PCR, and TCRdb holds only the in-frame ones, with some missing. Seen here are some 170,000 clones, approximately 88% observed once, and the top ten hold 1.5% to 2%. The sequenced sample was peripheral blood, obtained on day 0 of AZD1222 vaccination. These receptors originate from an adult in good health. Both conserved end residues are part of each CDR3. The D gene is left open where the match is weak. Clone sizes are given selectively: once, few, many, or a class where the clone is expanded.

>TRBV3-1/TRBV3-2|15|once|TRBJ2-1|-
CASSQGLLKPNEQFF
TGTGCCAGCAGCCAAGGACTTCTAAAACCCAATGAGCAGTTCTTC
>TRBV18|15|-|TRBJ1-4|-
CASSQNTATNEKLFF
TGTGCCAGCTCACAAAATACTGCAACTAATGAAAAACTGTTTTTT
>TRBV6-2/TRBV6-3|12|-|TRBJ2-1|TRBD2
CASSYQRGEQFF
TGTGCCAGCAGTTACCAGCGGGGTGAGCAGTTCTTC
>TRBV9|12|-|TRBJ2-2|-
CASSLNTGELFF
TGTGCCAGCAGTCTGAACACCGGGGAGCTGTTTTTT
>TRBV7-9|13|-|TRBJ1-2|-
CASSLGVVYGYTF
TGTGCCAGCAGCTTGGGGGTAGTCTATGGCTACACCTTC
>TRBV5-8|15|-|TRBJ1-2|TRBD1
CASSSLTGGAGGYTF
TGTGCCAGCAGCTCGCTAACAGGGGGCGCAGGAGGCTACACCTTC
>TRBV16|17|many|TRBJ1-1|TRBD1
CASSLTGQGPTNTEAFF
TGTGCCAGCAGCCTTACAGGACAGGGGCCTACGAACACTGAAGCTTTCTTT
>TRBV11-3|16|-|TRBJ2-1|-
CASSLDQVGSKNEQFF
TGTGCCAGCAGCTTAGATCAGGTCGGGAGTAAAAATGAGCAGTTCTTC
>TRBV4-1|17|-|TRBJ2-3|TRBD2
CASSQEGSGGADDTQYF
TGCGCCAGCAGCCAAGAGGGGAGCGGGGGGGCCGACGATACGCAGTATTTT
>TRBV11-2|15|-|TRBJ2-5|-
CASSPLVKMGETQYF
TGTGCCAGCAGCCCCCTGGTAAAGATGGGGGAGACCCAGTACTTC
>TRBV3-1/TRBV3-2|15|-|TRBJ2-4|-
CASSLGGQFKNIQYF
TGTGCCAGCAGCCTCGGCGGACAGTTCAAAAACATTCAGTACTTC
>TRBV7-8|16|-|TRBJ2-3|TRBD2
CASREISGASTDTQYF
TGTGCCAGCAGGGAAATTAGCGGGGCTAGCACAGATACGCAGTATTTT
>TRBV27|12|-|TRBJ1-1|-
CASGSQGFEAFF
TGTGCCAGCGGATCACAGGGATTTGAAGCTTTCTTT
>TRBV7-7|13|-|TRBJ1-1|-
CASSAERWTEAFF
TGTGCCAGCAGCGCCGAACGGTGGACTGAAGCTTTCTTT
>TRBV6-2/TRBV6-3|17|once|TRBJ1-5|-
CASSEKGQLVGNQPQHF
TGTGCCAGCAGTGAGAAAGGACAGCTCGTGGGCAATCAGCCCCAGCATTTT